This T cell receptor (beta chain) came from a study of CD8 T cells in ankylosing spondylitis. The ends were cut back, 7 bases at V and 7 bases at J, with 20 bases in the middle. Germline values: CDR1 DFQATT, CDR2 SNEGSKA (reference sequence). The CDR3 spans 14 residues. Each CDR3 protein is one row after TCRdb ran MiXCR on the 5' RACE reads. There are some 240,000 distinct CDR3 sequences in the sample; more than 20% occur only once, and over 0.55% lies in the top ten. The table lists this clonotype with a few counts. V gene TRBV20-1 combines with J gene TRBJ2-1; D is ambiguous. Sequencing used blood, either unsorted or a sorted T cell fraction (not recorded which). The source is a male donor with ankylosing spondylitis or in good health (not recorded which). CDR3 bases: TGCAGTGTTTCGGAGACTCTCCGGTCAAATGAGCAGTTCTTC. Protein product: CSVSETLRSNEQFF.